This TCR beta chain is drawn from a study of identical twins. Notes on the study in general: Monozygotic twins shared more out-of-frame TCR alpha than recombination models predicted. The degree of excess twin sharing was weaker in beta out-of-frame sequences. Within twin pairs, the out-of-frame alpha sequences they shared showed excess low generation probability.

This clonotype was seen repeatedly, ten times or more. Its target is unknown. The germline V gene encodes CDR1 SQVTM and CDR2 ANQGSEA. This CDR3 contains 14 residues. The trim removed 1 base at V and 4 bases at J, leaving 5 bases unmatched. Unique molecular identifiers were present on cDNA, and template switching added a universal primer site. One entry per CDR3 protein, called by TCRdb with MiXCR from the 5' RACE reads. The sample carries some 1,700,000 distinct CDR3 sequences, under 35% recorded once. The chain employs TRBV29-1 and TRBJ2-5; TRBD2 aligns across 8 bases. Sequencing was carried out using cord blood. This TCR was sampled from a newborn girl in good health. The CDR3 nucleotides are TGCAGCGTTGAAGGTCCGGGACTAGGAGAGACCCAGTACTTC. This gives the protein CSVEGPGLGETQYF. The full variable domain, rest sourced from reference TRBV29-1 and TRBJ2-5, is SAVISQKPSRDICQRGTSLTIQCQVDSQVTMMFWYRQQPGQSLTLIATANQGSEATYESGFVIDKFPISRPNLTFSTLTVSNMSPEDSSIYLCSVEGPGLGETQYFGPGTRLLVL.